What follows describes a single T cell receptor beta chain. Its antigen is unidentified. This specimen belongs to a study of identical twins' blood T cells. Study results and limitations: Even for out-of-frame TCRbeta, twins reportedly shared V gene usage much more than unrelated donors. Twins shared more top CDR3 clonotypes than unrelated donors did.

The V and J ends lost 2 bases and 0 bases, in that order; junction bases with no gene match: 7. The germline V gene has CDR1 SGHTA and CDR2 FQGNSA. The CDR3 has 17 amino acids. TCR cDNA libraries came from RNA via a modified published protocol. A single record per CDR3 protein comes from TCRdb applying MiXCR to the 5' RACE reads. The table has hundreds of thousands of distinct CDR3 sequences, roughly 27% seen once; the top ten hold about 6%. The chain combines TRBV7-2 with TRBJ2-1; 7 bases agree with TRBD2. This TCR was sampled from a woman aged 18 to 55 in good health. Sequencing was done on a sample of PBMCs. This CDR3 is CASSLIPPGGSYNEQFF. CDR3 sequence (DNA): TGTGCCAGCAGCTTAATCCCCCCGGGAGGCTCCTACAATGAGCAGTTCTTC.